The subject of this entry is one TCR beta chain. Many counts were recorded for this clonotype. Its antigen is not yet known. No per-base quality is available; no much larger clone lies one base away. This sample is drawn from a study of T-cell reconstitution after alpha-beta-depleted transplantation in children (dated by TCRdb to the mid-2010s). Concerning the study at large: Using TCR repertoire profiling, the study quantitatively followed how T-cell immune reconstitution unfolded in children after TCRalphabeta/CD19-depleted allogeneic hematopoietic cell transplantation.

V is shortened by 2 bases, J by 3 bases, and the region joining them spans 7 bases. Including the terminal cysteine and phenylalanine, the CDR3 comprises 13 residues. Of the read, only the CDR3 DNA is kept; its 39 bases are in frame from base 1. The germline V gene encodes CDR1 ENHRY and CDR2 SYGVKD. The protocol used for the library was PCR. The sequencer was an Illumina HiSeq 2500. TCR library preparation used molecular barcoding, with unique molecular identifiers applied to normalize quantification of the TCRbeta repertoire. TCRdb itself trimmed the public reads at Q25 with fastp, ran MiXCR and retained productive beta chains. Every CDR3 protein is listed once, alongside the most common genes and DNA of its rows. This sample lists hundreds of thousands of distinct CDR3 sequences; approximately 15% were detected once. 1.1% of the sample is taken by the ten largest.

The sequence is built from TRBV10-3 and TRBJ1-2, with the D segment identity uncertain. The receptor was isolated from a human donor who donated a stem cell graft to a child with acute myeloid leukemia. This specimen was PBMCs from the stem cell graft donor, taken from the stem cell graft. The CDR3 sequence is CAISEPGDYGYTF. Read as DNA, the sequence is TGTGCCATCAGTGAGCCGGGAGACTATGGCTACACCTTC.